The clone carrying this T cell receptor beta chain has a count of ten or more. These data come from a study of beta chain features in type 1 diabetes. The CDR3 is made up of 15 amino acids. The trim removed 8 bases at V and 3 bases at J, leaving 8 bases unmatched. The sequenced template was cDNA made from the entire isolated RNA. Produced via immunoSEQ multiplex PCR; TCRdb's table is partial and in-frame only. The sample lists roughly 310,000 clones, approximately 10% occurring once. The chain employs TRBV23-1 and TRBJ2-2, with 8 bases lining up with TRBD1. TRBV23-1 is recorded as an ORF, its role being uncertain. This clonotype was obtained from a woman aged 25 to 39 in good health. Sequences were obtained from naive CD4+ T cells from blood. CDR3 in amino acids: CASLRTGTDTGELFF. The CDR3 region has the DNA TGCGCCAGCCTCCGGACAGGGACGGACACCGGGGAGCTGTTTTTT.